This entry lists 29 T cell receptor beta chains sequenced from one sample in a study of blood T cell repertoires in COVID-19. The protocol was immunoSEQ multiplex PCR, while the TCRdb copy is restricted to in-frame clones and leaves out a portion. The table records about 130,000 clones, around 82% of them present only once. Material: peripheral blood. Every receptor here comes from a man aged 55-75 years with acute or convalescent COVID-19.

The genes are TRBV5-1 and TRBJ1-1; tentatively, D is TRBD1 (6 bases). V was trimmed by 1 base and J by 3 bases, leaving 10 bases between them. Germline V gene lookup returns CDR1 SGHRS and CDR2 YFSETQ. The CDR3 loop spans 14 amino acids. The CDR3 spells CASSLQGFDTEAFF. CDR3 sequence (DNA): TGCGCCAGCAGCTTGCAGGGGTTTGACACTGAAGCTTTCTTT. The variable domain in full, with the rest retrieved from reference TRBV5-1 and TRBJ1-1, is KAGVTQTPRYLIKTRGQQVTLSCSPISGHRSVSWYQQTPGQGLQFLFEYFSETQRNKGNFPGRFSGRQFSNSRSEMNVSTLELGDSALYLCASSLQGFDTEAFFGQGTRLTVV.

This clone was seen a handful of times. This chain uses TRBV4-1 with TRBJ1-3; 12 bases align to TRBD1. Germline assignment: CDR1 MGHRA and CDR2 YSYEKL. Germline trimming cut 4 bases from V and 1 base from J; bases unmatched to any gene: 5. The CDR3 consists of 17 residues. CDR3 in DNA: TGCGCCAGCAGCCGTCCGGGACAGGGGGCATCTGGAAACACCATATATTTT. Amino acids: CASSRPGQGASGNTIYF.

V and J are TRBV24-1 and TRBJ1-5, with TRBD1 matching 8 bases. This CDR3 has 15 amino acids. Germline V gives CDR1 KGHDR, CDR2 SFDVKD. V lost 4 bases, J lost 4 bases, and 5 bases stayed unmatched. CDR3 sequence reads: CATSDTRTGNQPQHF. The CDR3 DNA follows: TGTGCCACCAGTGACACTCGGACAGGGAATCAGCCCCAGCATTTT.

The chain has TRBV6-6 and TRBJ1-4, with 11 bases matching TRBD1. The V and J ends lost 5 bases and 1 base, in that order; junction bases with no gene match: 6. Germline CDR1 is MNHNY and CDR2 is SVGAGI (reference sequence). This CDR3 is 17 amino acids long. The CDR3, as DNA: TGTGCCAGCAGTCGTACCGGGACAGGGGGAACTAATGAAAAACTGTTTTTT. Translated, it gives CASSRTGTGGTNEKLFF.

This sequence joins TRBV3-1 (or the pseudogene TRBV3-2) and TRBJ1-1, with 9 bases fitting TRBD1. Germline CDR1 and CDR2: LGHDT and YNNKEL (reference sequence). The J segment lost 6 bases and the V segment lost 6 bases, leaving 8 bases of the junction unmatched. The CDR3 extends over 14 amino acids. The CDR3 reads CASSRRQGDSEAFF. CDR3 DNA: TGTGCCAGCAGTCGTAGACAGGGGGATTCTGAAGCTTTCTTT.

The V call is TRBV30, the J call TRBJ2-2, with 9 bases fitting TRBD2. Germline V gene lookup returns CDR1 GTSNPN and CDR2 SVGIG (reference sequence). The V segment lost 2 bases and the J segment 4 bases; nucleotides outside the gene matches: 11. The CDR3 loop spans 17 amino acids. The CDR3 loop reads CAWSSLAGAGSTGELFF. CDR3 coding DNA: TGTGCCTGGAGTTCGTTAGCGGGAGCGGGTTCCACCGGGGAGCTGTTTTTT.

This chain joins TRBV5-1 and TRBJ2-5, with D possibly being TRBD1 (6 bases). V was shortened by 2 bases and J by 5 bases, with 22 bases between the two germline ends. Germline V lookup: CDR1 SGHRS, CDR2 YFSETQ. The CDR3 sequence is 17 residues long. The CDR3 is CASSFDGGGPSKETQYF. The CDR3 DNA is TGCGCCAGCAGCTTCGATGGGGGCGGCCCCTCAAAGGAGACCCAGTACTTC.

The J gene is TRBJ1-1, the V gene TRBV6-5, with a tentative D call TRBD1 (6 bases). Trimming cost V 7 bases and J 4 bases, with 10 bases left between them. The CDR3 extends over 12 amino acids. Germline V gene lookup returns CDR1 MNHEY and CDR2 SVGAGI. CDR3 nucleotide sequence: TGTGCCAGCAAAAGAGGGGGCACTGAAGCTTTCTTT. Residues: CASKRGGTEAFF.

V is TRBV7-3 and J is TRBJ2-5; 7 bases agree with TRBD1. This CDR3 has 14 residues. Unmatched junction bases numbered 8, after V lost 5 bases and J lost 5 bases. Germline V gives CDR1 SGHTA, CDR2 FQGTGA. DNA for the CDR3: TGTGCCAGCAGCCCAGGGGGTTTGGCGGAGACCCAGTACTTC. It codes for CASSPGGLAETQYF. Full variable domain (remainder filled in from reference TRBV7-3 and TRBJ2-5): GAGVSQTPSNKVTEKGKYVELRCDPISGHTALYWYRQSLGQGPEFLIYFQGTGAADDSGLPNDRFFAVRPEGSVSTLKIQRTERGDSAVYLCASSPGGLAETQYFGPGTRLLVL.

This clone has more than one count but fewer than ten. The chain carries TRBV5-4 and TRBJ2-2; 10 bases line up with TRBD2. Germline CDR1 reads SGHNT; CDR2 reads YYREEE (reference sequence). The junction had 0 bases not matched to a gene; V was cut back by 0 bases and J by 1 base. The CDR3 consists of 16 residues. CDR3 amino acids: CASSLGLAGNTGELFF. The CDR3 DNA follows: TGTGCCAGCAGCTTGGGACTAGCGGGGAACACCGGGGAGCTGTTTTTT.

The chain has TRBV3-1 (or the pseudogene TRBV3-2) and TRBJ2-5; the D gene is possibly TRBD1 (6 bases). Germline values: CDR1 LGHDT, CDR2 YNNKEL (reference sequence). This CDR3 comprises 17 residues. Trimming left V 0 bases short and J 5 bases short, with 19 bases between. The CDR3 here is CASSQDLGRGSAETQYF. In nucleotides, the CDR3 is TGTGCCAGCAGCCAAGATCTGGGCAGGGGTAGTGCGGAGACCCAGTACTTC.

The CDR3 nucleotides are TGTGCCACCGGGACAGCCCCTACTAACTATGGCTACACCTTC. Its protein is CATGTAPTNYGYTF. This chain links TRBV5-4 with TRBJ1-2; 7 bases fit TRBD1. After removal of 9 bases from V and 0 bases from J, the junction contained 8 bases not matched to a gene. This CDR3 spans 14 amino acids. CDR1 is SGHNT and CDR2 is YYREEE in the germline V gene (reference sequence).

This rearrangement joins TRBV14 to TRBJ1-2; the D gene is possibly TRBD1 (5 bases). V lost 0 bases and J 8 bases, leaving 13 bases between the germline ends. Germline values: CDR1 SGHDN, CDR2 FVKESK. The CDR3 has 14 residues. This CDR3 reads CASSQEKGPRGYTF. CDR3 sequence (DNA): TGTGCCAGCAGCCAAGAAAAGGGGCCGAGAGGCTACACCTTC.

The chain employs TRBV5-1 and TRBJ1-5; no firm D call. The CDR3 spans 15 residues. V was shortened by 0 bases and J by 3 bases, with 10 bases between the two germline ends. From germline, CDR1 is SGHRS and CDR2 YFSETQ. CDR3 residues: CASSLAGRDNQPQHF. For the CDR3, the DNA is TGCGCCAGCAGCTTGGCAGGTCGGGACAATCAGCCCCAGCATTTT.

Regarding this clone: Distinct nucleotide sequences in the sample also encode this CDR3. CDR3 DNA sequence: TGCGCCAGCAGCTTGGATGGGAGAACGAACACTGAAGCTTTCTTT. The encoded protein is CASSLDGRTNTEAFF. The V call is TRBV5-1, the J call TRBJ1-1; unclear D gene. CDR3 size: 15 residues. Germline V gives CDR1 SGHRS, CDR2 YFSETQ. Deletions cut 0 bases from V and 1 base from J, with 10 bases between.

This clone came up once. The chain recombines TRBV25-1 with TRBJ2-3; maybe TRBD1 (5 bases). Trimming removed 3 bases at V and 1 base at J, with 5 bases between. CDR3 size: 13 residues. The V gene's germline CDR1 is MGHDK and CDR2 SYGVNS. The CDR3 sequence: CASSDRGTDTQYF. The CDR3 DNA reads TGTGCCAGCAGTGACAGGGGCACAGATACGCAGTATTTT.

The V gene is TRBV27, the J gene TRBJ1-2, with D possibly being TRBD1 (6 bases). The CDR3 runs 13 residues. Per germline, CDR1 MNHEY and CDR2 SMNVEV (reference sequence). V lost 8 bases, J lost 4 bases, and 14 bases lay in between. CDR3 amino acids: CASAQGLGYGYTF. CDR3 in DNA: TGTGCCAGCGCCCAGGGGCTGGGCTATGGCTACACCTTC.

The CDR3: CASSTGGGMNEQFF. The CDR3 DNA follows: TGTGCCAGCAGCACCGGGGGGGGAATGAATGAGCAGTTCTTC. The V call is TRBV27, the J call TRBJ2-1; 8 nucleotides match TRBD2. Germline lookup yields CDR1 MNHEY and CDR2 SMNVEV (reference sequence). The CDR3 has 14 residues. V lost 6 bases to trimming and J lost 7 bases; unmatched junction nucleotides: 8.

The chain employs TRBV5-1 and TRBJ1-2; 12 nucleotides line up with TRBD1. The germline CDR1 and CDR2 sequences are SGHRS and YFSETQ. This CDR3 has 16 amino acids. Trimming cost V 4 bases and J 3 bases; bases outside gene matches: 7. CDR3 sequence (DNA): TGCGCCAGCAGCCCCGGGACAGGGGGCCCTGACTATGGCTACACCTTC. Its translation is CASSPGTGGPDYGYTF.

The chain has TRBV7-9 and TRBJ2-7; 8 bases agree with TRBD1. The CDR3 is 15 residues long. Per the germline V gene, CDR1 is SEHNR and CDR2 is FQNEAQ (reference sequence). V shed 6 bases, J shed 2 bases, and the junction held 9 bases outside the gene matches. CDR3 amino acids: CASRRPGQGAYEQYF. The CDR3 DNA reads TGTGCCAGCAGGCGCCCCGGACAGGGAGCCTACGAGCAGTACTTC. Looking up the rest from reference TRBV7-9 and TRBJ2-7 gives the full variable domain: DTGVSQNPRHKITKRGQNVTFRCDPISEHNRLYWYRQTLGQGPEFLTYFQNEAQLEKSRLLSDRFSAERPKGSFSTLEIQRTEQGDSAMYLCASRRPGQGAYEQYFGPGTRLTVT.

The V and J genes are TRBV24-1 and TRBJ2-1, with 7 nucleotides matching TRBD2. The CDR3 runs to 14 residues. The ends lost 5 bases at V and 4 bases at J; junction bases unmatched: 4. Germline CDR1 is KGHDR and CDR2 is SFDVKD. The CDR3 region has the DNA TGTGCCACCAGTGCACGGGGGGAGTACAATGAGCAGTTCTTC. The encoded protein is CATSARGEYNEQFF.

This chain uses TRBV27 with TRBJ2-7; D is unresolved. The CDR3 sequence is 17 residues long. Germline values: CDR1 MNHEY, CDR2 SMNVEV (reference sequence). Trimming took off 2 bases at V and 3 bases at J, with 20 bases between the two ends. The CDR3 region is CASSLTPGGAELYEQYF. In nucleotides, the CDR3 is TGTGCCAGCAGTTTAACCCCAGGTGGTGCCGAACTCTACGAGCAGTACTTC.

The chain couples TRBV9 to TRBJ2-3; 8 nucleotides line up with TRBD1. The germline V gene encodes CDR1 SGDLS and CDR2 YYNGEE. The CDR3 spans 15 residues. V shed 1 base, J shed 4 bases, and the junction held 5 bases outside the gene matches. The CDR3 bases are TGTGCCAGCAGCGTATCTCCGACAGGGGCAGATACGCAGTATTTT. As protein: CASSVSPTGADTQYF.

In DNA, the CDR3 is TGTGCCTGGTCCCGGGCCCCCGCGGGGACTGAAGCTTTCTTT. It yields the protein CAWSRAPAGTEAFF. The chain links TRBV30 to TRBJ1-1; D call uncertain. The germline V gene has CDR1 GTSNPN and CDR2 SVGIG (reference sequence). Trimming shortened V by 5 bases and J by 5 bases, and 18 bases separated the two germline ends. There are 14 residues in the CDR3.

This sequence joins TRBV7-9 and TRBJ1-1; 7 positions match TRBD1. J was trimmed by 6 bases and V by 4 bases; bases with no gene match: 8. The CDR3 has 14 amino acids. Germline lookup yields CDR1 SEHNR and CDR2 FQNEAQ (reference sequence). CDR3 sequence reads: CASSYLTGTAEAFF. The CDR3 DNA follows: TGTGCCAGCAGCTACCTGACCGGGACAGCTGAAGCTTTCTTT.

V and J are TRBV20-1 and TRBJ2-7, with D possibly TRBD1 on 6 matching bases. CDR1 is DFQATT and CDR2 is SNEGSKA in the germline V gene (reference sequence). V lost 3 bases and J 5 bases, leaving 8 bases between the germline ends. The CDR3 contains 11 residues. The CDR3 loop is CSASRGNEQYF. CDR3 DNA: TGCAGTGCTAGTAGGGGGAACGAGCAGTACTTC.

As for this clone: This specimen includes other DNA sequences encoding the same CDR3. V is TRBV5-1 and J is TRBJ2-7; tentatively, D is TRBD1 (6 bases). The CDR3 covers 13 residues. The V and J ends lost 0 bases and 6 bases respectively, with 10 bases between them. Germline-derived CDR1 and CDR2 are SGHRS and YFSETQ. DNA of the CDR3: TGCGCCAGCAGCTTGGAGGGGGTCGGCGAGCAGTACTTC. As protein: CASSLEGVGEQYF.

A few counts support this clone. The V and J genes are TRBV30 and TRBJ1-5; D is possibly TRBD1 (6 bases). V lost 2 bases and J 11 bases, leaving 22 bases between the germline ends. CDR1 GTSNPN and CDR2 SVGIG come from the germline V gene (reference sequence). This CDR3 is built from 15 residues. The CDR3: CAWSPNLGGGTTQHF. The CDR3 DNA is TGTGCCTGGAGTCCAAACCTAGGGGGGGGTACGACCCAGCATTTT.

The chain couples TRBV19 to TRBJ2-5, with D perhaps matching TRBD2 (6 bases). Trimming removed 5 bases at V and 1 base at J, with 20 bases between. The CDR3 sequence is 17 residues long. Per the germline V gene, CDR1 is LNHDA and CDR2 is SQIVND (reference sequence). The CDR3 sequence is CASSPHSRDSFQETQYF. CDR3 coding DNA: TGTGCCAGTAGTCCCCACTCCCGGGACTCCTTCCAAGAGACCCAGTACTTC. Based on the CDR3 plus reference TRBV19 and TRBJ2-5, the full variable domain is DGGITQSPKYLFRKEGQNVTLSCEQNLNHDAMYWYRQDPGQGLRLIYYSQIVNDFQKGDIAEGYSVSREKKESFPLTVTSAQKNPTAFYLCASSPHSRDSFQETQYFGPGTRLLVL.